This TCR beta chain appears in the sequencing data of a study of T cells expressing NK-cell markers. Study in general: The authors sequenced eight donors, of whom seven were HCMV-seropositive and one was seronegative. Study-level results: Topping the CD3+CD56-NKG2C+ fraction as well were these clonotypes, in a few donors. Top CD8+ clonotypes included the dominant CD3+CD56+NKG2C+ clonotypes in 5 to 7 donors.

CDR1 and CDR2 (germline): SGHAT, FQNNGV. CDR3 length: 13 residues. Reprocessing the 5' RACE reads, TCRdb reports a single entry for every CDR3 protein and omits DNA. The sample table sets out fewer than 550,000 distinct CDR3 sequences. In regard to this clonotype: Its specificity is not known.

Sequencing input: blood T cells: a sorted CD56 or NKG2C T cell subset, CD4+ or CD8+ T cells, or bulk PBMC T cells (not recorded which). The sequence derives from a woman between 45 and 60 years old in good health. V is TRBV11-2 and J is TRBJ1-1. CDR3 loop: CASSFRELGEAFF.